This T cell receptor (beta chain) was recorded in a study of CD8+ T cells in alopecia areata. Study as a whole: Tofacitinib lasted 6 to 18 months, then 6 months off drug.

The sequencing template was cDNA reverse transcribed from extracted RNA. The repertoire was sequenced with immunoSEQ multiplex PCR; TCRdb's copy has only in-frame clones and lacks some. The repertoire holds around 120,000 clones, with about 61% as singletons. The germline gives CDR1 MGHDK, CDR2 SYGVNS. The V and J ends lost 3 bases and 4 bases respectively, with 16 bases between them. The CDR3 runs to 17 residues. Stated treatment: oral pan-JAK inhibitor, 5-10 mg twice daily. Peripheral blood and lesional scalp punch biopsies were taken from alopecia areata patients. Comments on this clone: Antigen unknown.

Points from the study as a whole: Resident alphabeta T-cell populations of normal skin are likewise subject to sequencing in scalp samples. Lesional scalp exceeded normal scalp in clonality, especially in alopecia totalis/universalis.

The TCR sequence derives from a human donor with alopecia areata. V gene TRBV25-1 combines with J gene TRBJ2-6, with D unresolved. The sequenced sample was CD8+ T cells sorted from blood, obtained at week 4, from a patient treated with tofacitinib. This chain's CDR3 is CASSEDPPGTGANVLTF. CDR3 DNA: TGTGCCAGCAGTGAGGATCCCCCCGGCACGGGGGCCAACGTCCTGACTTTC. Full variable domain (rest looked up from reference TRBV25-1 and TRBJ2-6): EADIYQTPRYLVIGTGKKITLECSQTMGHDKMYWYQQDPGMELHLIHYSYGVNSTEKGDLSSESTVSRIRTEHFPLTLESARPSHTSQYLCASSEDPPGTGANVLTFGAGSRLTVL.